What follows is one T cell receptor (beta chain) and its context. The sample is drawn from a study of cytomegalovirus exposure and HLA in healthy donors. Researchers ran the PCR with 60 Vbeta and 13 Jbeta primers. The data were produced by immunoSEQ multiplex PCR, yet TCRdb's version contains in-frame clones alone and is incomplete. This table has some 140,000 clones, roughly 75% appearing once. V lost 1 base and J 8 bases, leaving 17 bases between the germline ends. The CDR3 totals 15 residues. CDR1 is SGHTA, CDR2 FQGNSA, per germline. Specimen: PBMCs. The source of this sequence is a man under 40 in good health. The genes are TRBV7-2 and TRBJ1-2; D unresolved. CDR3 amino acids: CASSLEVYGGLGYTF. The CDR3 DNA follows: TGTGCCAGCAGCTTAGAGGTTTATGGAGGGCTCGGCTACACCTTC. The variable domain in full, completed from reference TRBV7-2 and TRBJ1-2, reads GAGVSQSPSNKVTEKGKDVELRCDPISGHTALYWYRQSLGQGLEFLIYFQGNSAPDKSGLPSDRFSAERTGGSVSTLTIQRTQQEDSAVYLCASSLEVYGGLGYTFGSGTRLTVV.